This T cell receptor beta chain is drawn from a study of T cell responses to AZD1222 COVID-19 vaccine. Concerning this clone itself: Its antigen is undetermined.

V dropped 5 bases and J dropped 1 base, with 20 bases sitting between them. The CDR3 totals 17 residues. CDR1 and CDR2 (germline): SEHNR, FQNEAQ (reference sequence). Study-level findings and limits: Baseline seropositivity characterized only a handful of AZD1222 recipients.

The data were produced by immunoSEQ multiplex PCR, yet TCRdb's version contains in-frame clones alone and is incomplete. The repertoire holds approximately 160,000 clones, with more than 85% as singletons. The chain uses TRBV7-9 and TRBJ1-2; D is uncertain. This sequence originates from an adult in good health. The source was peripheral blood, collected on day 0 of AZD1222 vaccination. The CDR3 region has the DNA TGTGCCAGCAGCGACGTCTCCCGGGAACGGGGTAACTATGGCTACACCTTC. Translating gives CASSDVSRERGNYGYTF.